This T cell receptor (beta chain) derives from a study of T cells in narcolepsy. This CDR3 has 13 amino acids. Looked up from germline, CDR1 is SGHDT and CDR2 is YYEEEE. V was shortened by 0 bases and J by 4 bases, with 7 bases between the two germline ends. Study outcomes and limitations: Autoreactive clone sequences were missing from some blood memory CD4+ repertoires.

Details on this clone: Its antigen is still unknown.

Sequencing used immunoSEQ multiplex PCR; TCRdb keeps in-frame clones, though not all of them. Of 21,000 or so clones in the sample, roughly 94% were seen once. The chain links TRBV5-6 to TRBJ1-2; no reliable D call. Sequencing was performed on CD45RA- memory CD4+ T cells from PBMCs. The origin of this receptor is a human donor with narcolepsy. Here the CDR3 reads CASSLDLSYGYTF. The CDR3 nucleotides are TGTGCCAGCAGCTTGGACTTATCCTATGGCTACACCTTC.